A single sample gave rise to the 3 T cell receptor beta chains below, sequenced in a study of cytomegalovirus exposure and HLA in healthy donors. Sequencing was performed with immunoSEQ multiplex PCR; in TCRdb, only in-frame clones are kept and a portion is missing. The table shows 150,000 to 200,000 clones, with approximately 78% occurring only once. Source material: PBMCs. Receptors were obtained from a woman aged 25 to 45 in good health and CMV-seronegative.

The chain is built from TRBV5-4 and TRBJ2-4; D is unclear. Germline assignment: CDR1 SGHNT and CDR2 YYREEE (reference sequence). This CDR3 has 13 residues. V gave up 1 base and J gave up 2 bases, with 4 bases separating them. DNA for the CDR3: TGTGCCAGCAGCTTGTCCACCAAAAACATTCAGTACTTC. Its protein product is CASSLSTKNIQYF.

V gene TRBV5-6 combines with J gene TRBJ2-1; 8 bases agree with TRBD2. The CDR3 runs to 15 residues. With V trimmed by 6 bases and J by 0 bases, 5 bases remained unmatched. CDR1 and CDR2 (germline): SGHDT, YYEEEE. The CDR3, as DNA: TGTGCCAGCAAATTAGCGGGGAGCTCCTACAATGAGCAGTTCTTC. It translates to CASKLAGSSYNEQFF.

The rearrangement uses TRBV6-5 and TRBJ2-1, with D possibly TRBD1 on 6 matching bases. The CDR3 sequence is 15 residues long. The ends were cut back, 6 bases at V and 4 bases at J, with 16 bases in the middle. Germline V lookup: CDR1 MNHEY, CDR2 SVGAGI. The CDR3 is CASSPTGFRYNEQFF. CDR3 bases: TGTGCCAGCAGCCCTACAGGGTTTCGATACAATGAGCAGTTCTTC.